The rows below give T cell receptor beta chains drawn from one sample of a study of CD8 T cells in ankylosing spondylitis. MiXCR, run by TCRdb on the 5' RACE reads, gives a single entry per CDR3 protein. The table includes under 300,000 distinct CDR3 sequences, roughly 10% detected once. What was sequenced was blood, either unsorted or a sorted T cell fraction (not recorded which). The receptors originated from a male donor with ankylosing spondylitis or in good health (not recorded which). Each CDR3 is given with its conserved first and last residue. D genes are given only for firm matches. Clone size, where shown, is once, few, many, or a class for clones that have expanded.

d_gene,j_gene,abundance,v_gene,CDR3aa,CDR3nt
TRBD1,TRBJ2-5,many,TRBV20-1,CSPRQGVTETQYF,TGCAGTCCGAGACAGGGGGTGACGGAGACCCAGTACTTC
.,TRBJ2-1,many,TRBV12-3/TRBV12-4,CASSFVGYEQFF,TGTGCCAGCAGTTTTGTTGGTTATGAGCAGTTCTTC
.,TRBJ1-5,many,TRBV28,CASRQTGSNQPQHF,TGTGCCAGCAGGCAAACAGGGTCCAATCAGCCCCAGCATTTT
TRBD2,TRBJ2-1,many,TRBV20-1,CSARDLGLAGRIEQFF,TGCAGTGCTAGAGATCTCGGACTAGCGGGTAGGATTGAGCAGTTCTTC
TRBD1,TRBJ1-1,many,TRBV12-3/TRBV12-4,CASSRTGRNTEAFF,TGTGCCAGCAGCCGGACAGGGAGGAACACTGAAGCTTTCTTT
.,TRBJ1-2,.,TRBV5-5,CASSLGVGTVYGYTF,TGTGCCAGCAGCTTGGGAGTCGGGACGGTCTATGGCTACACCTTC
TRBD2,TRBJ2-7,many,TRBV20-1,CSAKPGTSESEQYF,TGCAGTGCTAAACCCGGGACTAGTGAGAGTGAGCAGTACTTC
.,TRBJ2-7,.,TRBV20-1,CSATGGPPNYYEQYF,TGCAGTGCGACCGGCGGGCCTCCCAACTACTACGAGCAGTACTTC
TRBD2,TRBJ2-7,many,TRBV5-1,CASSLAGGLATFYEQYF,TGCGCCAGCAGCTTGGCCGGGGGACTAGCGACTTTCTACGAGCAGTACTTC
TRBD1,TRBJ2-2,many,TRBV6-5,CASSYWQGATGELFF,TGTGCCAGCAGTTATTGGCAGGGGGCCACCGGGGAGCTGTTTTTT
TRBD1,TRBJ1-1,many,TRBV5-1,CASQGGALNTEAFF,TGCGCCAGCCAGGGGGGGGCTTTGAACACTGAAGCTTTCTTT
TRBD1,TRBJ2-5,.,TRBV11-2,CASSNRDRQETQYF,TGTGCCAGCAGCAACAGGGACAGACAAGAGACCCAGTACTTC
.,TRBJ2-7,few,TRBV12-3/TRBV12-4,CASSSGGPYEQYF,TGTGCCAGCAGTTCCGGGGGGCCCTACGAGCAGTACTTC
.,TRBJ1-2,many,TRBV7-2,CAGRGPDFYGYTF,TGTGCCGGTCGAGGCCCCGATTTCTATGGCTACACCTTC
.,TRBJ2-1,few,TRBV20-1,CSAKGPGGVNNEQFF,TGCAGTGCCAAAGGGCCAGGGGGGGTAAACAATGAGCAGTTCTTC
TRBD2,TRBJ2-7,many,TRBV14,CASSQPGGFPYEQYF,TGTGCCAGCAGCCAGCCGGGGGGGTTCCCCTACGAGCAGTACTTC
TRBD2,TRBJ2-2,many,TRBV12-3/TRBV12-4,CASSQGLAVFF,TGTGCCAGCAGCCAGGGACTAGCTGTGTTTTTT
.,TRBJ1-3,once,TRBV7-9,CASSILVGTVGNTIYF,TGTGCCAGCAGCATACTTGTTGGGACGGTGGGAAACACCATATATTTT
.,TRBJ2-3,many,TRBV12-3/TRBV12-4,CASSFIRTSTDTQYF,TGTGCCAGCAGTTTTATCAGGACTAGCACAGATACGCAGTATTTT
.,TRBJ2-1,many,TRBV6-2/TRBV6-3,CASSYLLNFPGPSYNEQFF,TGTGCCAGCAGTTACCTCCTAAACTTTCCGGGACCCAGTTACAATGAGCAGTTCTTC
.,TRBJ2-1,many,TRBV6-2/TRBV6-3,CASSRPGGSSYNEQFF,TGTGCCAGCAGTCGACCTGGGGGGAGCTCCTACAATGAGCAGTTCTTC
TRBD2,TRBJ2-1,many,TRBV5-1,CASSWELAGADNEQFF,TGCGCCAGCAGCTGGGAACTAGCGGGAGCCGACAATGAGCAGTTCTTC
.,TRBJ2-1,many,TRBV4-1,CASSQEGRLEQFF,TGCGCCAGCAGCCAAGAGGGTAGACTCGAGCAGTTCTTC
TRBD1,TRBJ2-1,many,TRBV12-3/TRBV12-4,CASRTGVVRKKSDYNEQFF,TGTGCCAGCAGGACAGGGGTAGTGCGGAAAAAATCGGACTACAATGAGCAGTTCTTC
.,TRBJ1-5,many,TRBV4-2,CASSQGVGSNQPQHF,TGTGCCAGCAGCCAAGGGGTAGGCAGTAATCAGCCCCAGCATTTT
.,TRBJ2-3,many,TRBV5-1,CASSLHQGPDTQYF,TGCGCCAGCAGCCTCCATCAGGGTCCAGATACGCAGTATTTT
.,TRBJ2-5,many,TRBV27,CASRSGSQETQYF,TGTGCCAGCAGGTCAGGGTCGCAAGAGACCCAGTACTTC
.,TRBJ2-7,many,TRBV6-6,CASSYGGNYEQYF,TGTGCCAGCAGTTACGGGGGGAATTACGAGCAGTACTTC
.,TRBJ1-6,many,TRBV12-3/TRBV12-4,CASSLGTGSPLHF,TGTGCCAGCAGTTTAGGTACCGGCTCACCCCTCCACTTT
.,TRBJ2-1,few,TRBV7-9,CASYFFRGSTYNEQFF,TGTGCCAGCTACTTTTTTCGGGGAAGTACCTACAATGAGCAGTTCTTC
.,TRBJ2-1,many,TRBV12-3/TRBV12-4,CASSLARGREQFF,TGTGCCAGCAGCCTCGCGAGGGGACGTGAGCAGTTCTTC
.,TRBJ1-1,many,TRBV5-6,CASSLAAGGQGTEAFF,TGTGCCAGCAGCTTGGCCGCCGGAGGGCAGGGCACTGAAGCTTTCTTT
.,TRBJ2-7,many,TRBV5-1,CASSLVQNYEQYF,TGCGCCAGCAGCTTGGTGCAGAACTACGAGCAGTACTTC
TRBD2,TRBJ2-3,few,TRBV6-1,CASSEVGGGHTDTQYF,TGTGCCAGCAGTGAAGTCGGCGGGGGGCACACAGATACGCAGTATTTT
.,TRBJ2-2,many,TRBV5-1,CASSLYPRAELSNTGELFF,TGCGCCAGCAGCTTGTACCCCCGAGCGGAGTTATCGAACACCGGGGAGCTGTTTTTT
.,TRBJ1-2,once,TRBV11-2,CASSRDAINYGYTF,TGTGCCAGCAGCCGGGACGCAATAAACTATGGCTACACCTTC
TRBD2,TRBJ2-7,few,TRBV6-5,CASSYREGYYEQYF,TGTGCCAGCAGTTACCGGGAGGGGTATTACGAGCAGTACTTC
.,TRBJ2-6,.,TRBV5-6,CASSSRGAGANVLTF,TGTGCCAGCAGCTCAAGGGGCGCTGGGGCCAACGTCCTGACTTTC
.,TRBJ2-3,.,TRBV20-1,CSAGRADSPSADTQYF,TGCAGTGCTGGCCGGGCGGACAGCCCTAGCGCAGATACGCAGTATTTT
TRBD2,TRBJ2-1,.,TRBV7-9,CASSLEIAGSDEQFF,TGTGCCAGCAGCTTAGAGATAGCGGGGTCGGATGAGCAGTTCTTC
.,TRBJ2-3,few,TRBV28,CASSPDRPYTDTQYF,TGTGCCAGCAGTCCTGACCGCCCGTACACAGATACGCAGTATTTT
TRBD2,TRBJ2-1,few,TRBV7-6,CASSPRGLARYNEQFF,TGTGCCAGCAGCCCCAGGGGACTAGCGAGGTACAATGAGCAGTTCTTC
.,TRBJ1-1,many,TRBV7-9,CASSLLEAFF,TGTGCCAGCAGCTTACTAGAGGCTTTCTTT
.,TRBJ1-2,.,TRBV2,CASYHRLIYGYTF,TGTGCCAGCTACCACCGACTAATCTATGGCTACACCTTC
.,TRBJ1-3,few,TRBV15,CATSRGRGEYSGNTIYF,TGTGCCACCAGCCGTGGCAGGGGCGAATACTCTGGAAACACCATATATTTT
.,TRBJ1-5,.,TRBV19,CASLGEGVQPQHF,TGTGCCAGTTTGGGAGAGGGGGTTCAGCCCCAGCATTTT
TRBD2,TRBJ2-3,.,TRBV5-1,CASSFAGGASTDTQYF,TGCGCCAGCAGCTTCGCGGGAGGTGCTAGCACAGATACGCAGTATTTT
.,TRBJ2-1,.,TRBV20-1,CSARTGPLFYNEQFF,TGCAGTGCTAGGACCGGACCTCTATTCTACAATGAGCAGTTCTTC
.,TRBJ2-7,few,TRBV6-2/TRBV6-3,CASSWPYEQYF,TGTGCCAGCAGCTGGCCCTACGAGCAGTACTTC